This T cell receptor beta chain stems from a study of CD8+CD57+ T cells in acquired aplastic anemia. CDR1 and CDR2 from the germline V gene are ENHRY and SYGVKD. This CDR3 region has 12 residues. V shed 11 bases and J shed 11 bases, with 21 bases lying between them. The template used for profiling TCR beta VDJ and CDR3 was genomic DNA. One entry per CDR3 protein results from TCRdb running MiXCR on the reads. The sample has under 150,000 distinct CDR3 sequences; over 30% are singletons. Findings and limits, study-wide: Patients had around 30 CD8+ CDR3 sequences in common with controls (the shared set).

Patients who underwent sequencing had shown CD8+CD57+ cell expansion by flow cytometry. Patients uniformly had severe acquired aplastic anemia. This clonotype is a singleton in its sample. Its antigen is unknown. This receptor was identified in a human donor with aplastic anemia. The V call is TRBV10-3, the J call TRBJ1-1; perhaps TRBD1 as D (5 bases). The sample comprised sorted CD4+, CD8+, or CD8+CD57+ T cells (not recorded which) from PBMCs. The CDR3 protein is CAGSLGTLEAFF. In nucleotides, the CDR3 is TGTGCCGGCAGTTTGGGGACCTTGGAGGCTTTCTTT.